What follows describes a single T cell receptor beta chain. Its antigen is still unknown. These data come from a study of cytomegalovirus exposure and HLA in healthy donors. Study findings and constraints: Cytomegalovirus status, reportedly, was diagnosed with high specificity and sensitivity by the classifier. One later analysis, an examination of the 100 to 150 validation repertoires, found that first-cohort TCR clusters tended to co-occur in them. Most TCRs appeared rarely, but some public TCRs recurred in many donors. Over 150 TCR beta chains were listed as cytomegalovirus-associated.

The V gene lost 4 bases and the J gene lost 1 base, with 14 bases spanning the gap. Germline CDR1 reads SGHNT; CDR2 reads YENEEA. The CDR3 is made up of 15 amino acids. Method: immunoSEQ multiplex PCR; TCRdb's copy keeps in-frame clones and lacks some. The profile covers about 98,000 clones, with about 90% appearing a single time and 5.5% to 7.5% taken by the ten largest. The specimen was PBMCs. The TCR originated in a man younger than 35 in good health and CMV-seropositive. This chain connects TRBV11-3 to TRBJ2-7; D is undetermined. This CDR3 is CASSSPQVGSYEQYF. CDR3 nucleotides: TGTGCCAGCAGCTCCCCTCAGGTAGGATCCTACGAGCAGTACTTC.